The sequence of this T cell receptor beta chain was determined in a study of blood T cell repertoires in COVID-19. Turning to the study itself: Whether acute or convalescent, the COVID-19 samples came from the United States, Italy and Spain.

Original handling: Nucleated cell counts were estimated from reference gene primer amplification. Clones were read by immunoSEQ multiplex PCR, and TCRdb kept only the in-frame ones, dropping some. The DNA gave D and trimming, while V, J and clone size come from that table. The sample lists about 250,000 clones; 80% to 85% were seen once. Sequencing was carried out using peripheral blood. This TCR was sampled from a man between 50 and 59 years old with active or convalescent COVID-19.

The CDR3 nucleotides are TGTGCCAGCAGCTTACAGGGGGCAAGTGGCTACACCTTC. This sequence encodes CASSLQGASGYTF. The chain uses TRBV14 and TRBJ1-2; TRBD1 matches at 9 bases. Germline CDR1 reads SGHDN; CDR2 reads FVKESK. The CDR3 is 13 residues long. The V and J ends lost 5 bases and 7 bases, in that order; junction bases with no gene match: 5.